This TCR beta chain was recorded in a study of neurological immune-mediated disorders. The CDR3 is made up of 15 amino acids. CDR1 DFQATT and CDR2 SNEGSKA come from the germline V gene (reference sequence). The V and J ends lost 3 bases and 0 bases respectively, with 12 bases between them. This clonotype was recorded many times. Each CDR3 protein is one row after TCRdb ran MiXCR on the 5' RACE reads. This table has some 43,000 distinct CDR3 sequences, over 2% appearing once. The receptor was derived from a man younger than 40 with multiple sclerosis. V is TRBV20-1 and J is TRBJ2-1; no firm D call. The material sequenced was PBMCs. This CDR3 reads CSASASTFSYNEQFF. For the CDR3, the DNA is TGCAGTGCTAGCGCCAGCACCTTCTCCTACAATGAGCAGTTCTTC.